This T cell receptor (beta chain) derives from a study of Graves' ophthalmopathy and Graves' hyperthyroidism. About the research overall: Upon initial diagnosis and before any treatment, peripheral blood was collected. General study points: A 13-signature model separated ophthalmopathy from stable hyperthyroidism, reaching approximately 88% sensitivity and less than 82% specificity cross-validated.

There are many counts of this clonotype. Antigen: not known. From RNA, the CDR3 regions of TCR beta chains were amplified and sequenced. First-round RT-PCR relied on HTBI primers, and a second-round multiplex PCR came next. TCRdb reanalysed the multiplex PCR reads using MiXCR and keeps one entry per CDR3 protein. This sample has under 350,000 distinct CDR3 sequences, with about a sixth found just once. CDR3 length: 12 amino acids. Trimming removed 5 bases from V and 7 bases from J, with 6 bases in between. The starting material, roughly 9.7 ml of fresh peripheral blood, provided the PBMCs. This chain joins TRBV12-3 or TRBV12-4 and TRBJ1-6; D is uncertain. The clonotype comes from an adult man with Graves' ophthalmopathy. The source material was peripheral blood. The CDR3 sequence is CASSLPNSPLHF. Written as DNA, the CDR3 is TGTGCCAGCAGTCTCCCCAATTCACCCCTCCACTTT.